This TCR beta chain appears in the sequencing data of a study of cytomegalovirus exposure and HLA in healthy donors. For the study at large: An earlier analysis identified 100 million to 130 million unique TCR beta sequences in about 200 million T cells. Study results and caveats: TCR beta V segments were, for the most part, productive about 87% or about 30% of the time in an earlier analysis.

On this clone: Its antigen is unidentified.

Vbeta (60) and Jbeta (13) primers were used in the PCR. TCRdb keeps only in-frame clones here, not all; method: immunoSEQ multiplex PCR. The sample has about 160,000 clones; about two thirds are singletons. The sequenced sample was PBMCs. The TCR originated in a woman aged 18-30 years in good health and CMV-seropositive.

CDR3 nucleotide sequence: TGCGCCAGCAGCTCCGAACCGGGACAACCCTCTGGAAACACCATATATTTT. Translated, it gives CASSSEPGQPSGNTIYF. The V call is TRBV5-1, the J call TRBJ1-3; D is possibly TRBD1 (6 bases). Germline assignment: CDR1 SGHRS and CDR2 YFSETQ. This CDR3 is built from 17 residues. The V end was cut by 3 bases, the J end by 0 bases, with 16 bases between.